These 15 T cell receptor beta chains share one sample of origin, sequenced in a study of blood T cells in healthy people across ages. Using a J-beta primer mix together with a sample-barcoded 5' primer, a second PCR was run for roughly 6 to 12 cycles. Each CDR3 protein is one row after TCRdb ran MiXCR on the 5' RACE reads. The sample records about a million distinct CDR3 sequences, roughly two fifths being singletons. Input material: blood. These receptors all come from a man aged 18 to 29 in good health.

This clonotype was seen only a few times. V is TRBV5-1 and J is TRBJ2-5, with D maybe TRBD1 (5 bases). Trimming took 7 bases from V and 1 from J, leaving 11 bases between them. This CDR3 comprises 13 residues. CDR1 and CDR2 (germline): SGHRS, YFSETQ. The DNA for the CDR3 is TGCGCCAGCGGCAGGGATCCCCAAGAGACCCAGTACTTC. Amino acid sequence: CASGRDPQETQYF.

V gene TRBV4-2 combines with J gene TRBJ2-1; D gene ambiguous. The CDR3 sequence is 15 residues long. Trimming took 0 bases from V and 7 from J, leaving 13 bases between them. Germline V CDR1 and CDR2: LGHNA, YNFKEQ. CDR3 bases: TGTGCCAGCAGCCAAGATTCCAGCTACGGGAATGAGCAGTTCTTC. This sequence encodes CASSQDSSYGNEQFF.

The chain employs TRBV6-2 or TRBV6-3 and TRBJ2-5, with 8 bases identical to TRBD1. The closer fit of TRBJ2-7 to the DNA end suggests the J call may be wrong. CDR3 size: 17 residues. In germline, CDR1 is MNHEY, CDR2 SVGEGT. The CDR3 DNA reads TGTGCCAGCAGCTCTCGGGCGACAGGGGTAATCGCCTACGAGCAGTACTTC. Translation: CASSSRATGVIAYEQYF.

This clonotype turned up a few times. V usage is TRBV19 and J usage is TRBJ1-2; D is possibly TRBD1 (6 bases). CDR1 and CDR2 from the germline V gene are LNHDA and SQIVND (reference sequence). With 5 bases removed from V and 5 bases from J, the gap between germline ends came to 15 bases. The CDR3 covers 14 residues. CDR3 in amino acids: CASSLGGIRYGYTF. CDR3 DNA: TGTGCCAGTAGTTTAGGGGGGATCCGGTATGGCTACACCTTC.

The rearrangement links TRBV4-2 to TRBJ2-5; D remains ambiguous. Germline values: CDR1 LGHNA, CDR2 YNFKEQ. The germline V and J ends were trimmed by 0 bases and 1 base, with 6 bases remaining between them. The CDR3 loop spans 14 amino acids. CDR3 in DNA: TGTGCCAGCAGCCAAGAGTGGGGCCAAGAGACCCAGTACTTC. Translation: CASSQEWGQETQYF.

This clonotype appeared a few times. No DNA is shown, since the ends of the CDR3 on it are uncertain; the CDR3 is the one TCRdb lists. V usage is TRBV29-1 and J usage is TRBJ2-7; the D call of TRBD2 is as the table states it, not checked on the DNA. The CDR3 spans 14 residues, counting both ends. Per germline, CDR1 SQVTM and CDR2 ANQGSEA. The CDR3 loop reads CSVWRGTSDYEQYF.

On this clonotype: Sequence at one end of the junction differs from germline and may be a read error. This chain links TRBV28 with TRBJ2-7; TRBD2 is a possible D gene (6 bases). This CDR3 has 14 residues. CDR1 and CDR2 (germline): MDHEN, SYDVKM. CDR3 protein: CASSLRRRVDEQYF. The CDR3 DNA reads TGCGCCAGCAGTTTGAGACGGAGGGTGGATGAGCAGTACTTC.

The rearrangement uses TRBV28 and TRBJ2-1; perhaps TRBD2 as D (5 bases). CDR1 and CDR2 from the germline V gene are MDHEN and SYDVKM. CDR3 length: 17 amino acids. The V end lost 5 bases, the J end lost 3 bases, and 20 bases lay between the germline ends. The CDR3, as DNA: TGTGCCAGCAGTCTTAACCCGCGGGCGGTCTTCTACAATGAGCAGTTCTTC. It codes for CASSLNPRAVFYNEQFF.

This clonotype was detected a few times. V and J are TRBV6-6 and TRBJ2-3, with 7 bases matching TRBD1. CDR3 length equals 17 residues. V was clipped by 8 bases and J by 2 bases; unmatched bases: 16. Germline V gene data show CDR1 as MNHNY and CDR2 as SVGAGI (reference sequence). For the CDR3, the DNA is TGTGCCAGCCGCCCCCGCCTAGACAGGGTTTACACAGATACGCAGTATTTT. The encoded protein is CASRPRLDRVYTDTQYF.

V is TRBV11-1 and J is TRBJ1-1; 7 nucleotides match TRBD1. The CDR3 totals 14 residues. The V gene end was trimmed by 5 bases and the J gene end by 8 bases; junction bases not matched to a gene: 11. Germline CDR1 reads SGHAT; CDR2 reads FQDESV (reference sequence). CDR3 bases: TGTGCCAGCAGCCCACCGACAGGGTTGTCCGAAGCTTTCTTT. This gives the protein CASSPPTGLSEAFF.

This clonotype was observed a few times. This chain uses TRBV6-5 with TRBJ2-5; D call uncertain. Trimming cost V 6 bases and J 5 bases, with 10 bases left between them. This CDR3 comprises 12 residues. The V gene's germline CDR1 is MNHEY and CDR2 SVGAGI. This CDR3 is CASSRSAETQYF. DNA of the CDR3: TGTGCCAGCAGCCGGTCGGCGGAGACCCAGTACTTC.

The CDR3 DNA reads TGCAGTGCTAGAGCCGGGACAGGGATTTCACCCCTCCACTTT. This encodes CSARAGTGISPLHF. The chain is built from TRBV20-1 and TRBJ1-6; TRBD1 agrees at 9 bases. Germline CDR1 DFQATT, CDR2 SNEGSKA (reference sequence). V lost 1 base and J lost 9; bases outside the gene matches: 4. CDR3 size: 14 residues.

Only a few counts were recorded for this clonotype. The rearrangement uses TRBV6-5 and TRBJ2-7, with D perhaps matching TRBD1 (6 bases). The CDR3 consists of 15 residues. Germline V lookup: CDR1 MNHEY, CDR2 SVGAGI. Trimming pared 0 bases from V and 2 bases from J, leaving 11 bases between. CDR3 DNA sequence: TGTGCCAGCAGTTACTCGAGCAGGGGAACCTACGAGCAGTACTTC. The encoded protein is CASSYSSRGTYEQYF.

This clonotype turned up a few times. This chain connects TRBV20-1 to TRBJ2-2, with 7 bases matching TRBD2. CDR3 size: 13 residues. Trimming took 5 bases from V and 7 from J; bases not matched to a gene: 7. The germline CDR1 and CDR2 sequences are DFQATT and SNEGSKA (reference sequence). The CDR3 DNA follows: TGCAGTGCTTATCTAACGGGAGGCGGGGAGCTGTTTTTT. It translates to CSAYLTGGGELFF.

The CDR3: CASTYGRGDSYNEQFF. CDR3 coding DNA: TGTGCCAGCACCTACGGGCGGGGGGACTCCTACAATGAGCAGTTCTTC. The gene calls are TRBV9 and TRBJ2-1; 8 nucleotides match TRBD2. The CDR3 length is 16 residues. The ends lost 6 bases at V and 0 bases at J; junction bases unmatched: 8. Germline CDR1 SGDLS, CDR2 YYNGEE.